This T cell receptor (beta chain) was identified during a study of blood T cell repertoires in COVID-19. Whole-study context: Both acute and convalescent COVID-19 samples were obtained from the United States, Italy and Spain. Sources were T cells, B-cell-depleted T cells, or PBMCs; the material itself was cDNA or gDNA.

As processed by the authors: From reference gene primer amplification, estimates of nucleated cell counts were derived. Generated by immunoSEQ multiplex PCR, the TCRdb table keeps only in-frame clones and is missing some. The V and J calls and clone size come from that table; D and trimming were worked out from the DNA. The sample contains around 150,000 clones, approximately 90% of which appear only once. This clone showed up just once. The CDR3 is 14 amino acids. The V end lost 5 bases, the J end lost 2 bases, and 12 bases lay between the germline ends. Germline V lookup: CDR1 MGHDK, CDR2 SYGVNS. The V call is TRBV25-1, the J call TRBJ2-5, with D maybe TRBD2 (7 bases). Sequencing was done on a sample of peripheral blood. The TCR originated in a woman between 35 and 50 years old with acute or convalescent COVID-19. CDR3 loop: CASSTGGLQETQYF. The CDR3, as DNA: TGTGCCAGCAGTACCGGGGGGCTGCAAGAGACCCAGTACTTC.